The source of this T cell receptor beta chain is a study of blood T cells in healthy people across ages. Overall study results and limits: Relative to aged donors, long-lived donors carried more naive CD4+ cells and displayed higher diversity.

Caucasian, healthy and from Russia, the donors were aged between about 6 and 90. A minimum of 6 micrograms of total RNA was extracted per sample. Combining a sample-barcoded 5' primer with a J-beta primer mix, a second PCR ran for roughly 7 to 12 cycles. TCRdb passed the 5' RACE reads through MiXCR, listing each CDR3 protein once. The table lists over a million distinct CDR3 sequences, 40% to 55% of them singletons. CDR1 is SGHRS and CDR2 is YFSETQ in the germline V gene. The CDR3 covers 13 residues. Trimming cost V 0 bases and J 8 bases, with 11 bases left between them. Points on this clonotype: Its antigen is as yet unknown.

The specimen sequenced was blood. The chain couples TRBV5-1 to TRBJ1-2, with D maybe TRBD1 (5 bases). The receptor was derived from a woman in her sixties in good health. This CDR3 is CASSLDGDGGYTF. The CDR3 bases are TGCGCCAGCAGCTTGGACGGGGACGGAGGCTACACCTTC.